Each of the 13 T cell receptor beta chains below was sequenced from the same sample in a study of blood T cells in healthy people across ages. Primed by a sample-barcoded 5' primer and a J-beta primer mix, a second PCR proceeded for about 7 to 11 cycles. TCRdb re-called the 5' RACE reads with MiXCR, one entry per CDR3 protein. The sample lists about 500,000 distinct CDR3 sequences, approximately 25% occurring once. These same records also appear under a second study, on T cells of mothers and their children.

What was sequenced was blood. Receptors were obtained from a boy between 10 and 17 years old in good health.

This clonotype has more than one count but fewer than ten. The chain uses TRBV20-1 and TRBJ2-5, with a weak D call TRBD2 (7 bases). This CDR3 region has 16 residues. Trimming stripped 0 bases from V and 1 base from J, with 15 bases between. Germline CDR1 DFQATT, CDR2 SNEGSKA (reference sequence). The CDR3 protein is CSARDGGGASQETQYF. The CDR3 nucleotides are TGCAGTGCTAGAGATGGGGGGGGCGCGAGCCAAGAGACCCAGTACTTC.

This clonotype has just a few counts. As DNA, the CDR3 is TGCAGTGCTAGAGAGAGTTGGGACGGACTCTATGGCTACACCTTC. It yields the protein CSARESWDGLYGYTF. The gene calls are TRBV20-1 and TRBJ1-2, with D possibly TRBD1 on 5 matching bases. This CDR3 has 15 residues. Germline assignment: CDR1 DFQATT and CDR2 SNEGSKA (reference sequence). V was shortened by 0 bases and J by 4 bases, with 15 bases between the two germline ends.

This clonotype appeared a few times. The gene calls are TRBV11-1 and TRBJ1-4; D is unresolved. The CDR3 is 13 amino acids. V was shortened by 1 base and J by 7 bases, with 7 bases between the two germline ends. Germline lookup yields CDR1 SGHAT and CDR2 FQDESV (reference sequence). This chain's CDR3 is CASSLDSGEKLFF. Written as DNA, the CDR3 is TGTGCCAGCAGCTTAGATTCGGGTGAAAAACTGTTTTTT.

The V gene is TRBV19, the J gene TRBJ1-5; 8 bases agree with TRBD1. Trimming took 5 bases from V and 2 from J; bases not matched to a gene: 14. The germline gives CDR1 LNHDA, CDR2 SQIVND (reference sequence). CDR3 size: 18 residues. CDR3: CASSSLDRGGSGNQPQHF. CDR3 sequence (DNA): TGTGCCAGTAGTTCTTTAGACAGGGGCGGATCGGGCAATCAGCCCCAGCATTTT.

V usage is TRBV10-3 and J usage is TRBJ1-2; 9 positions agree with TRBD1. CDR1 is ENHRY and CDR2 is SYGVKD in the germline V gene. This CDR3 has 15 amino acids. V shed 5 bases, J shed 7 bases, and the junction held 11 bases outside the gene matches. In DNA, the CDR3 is TGTGCCATCAGTTATGAACAGGGGGCGCAGGGTGGCTACACCTTC. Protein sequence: CAISYEQGAQGGYTF.

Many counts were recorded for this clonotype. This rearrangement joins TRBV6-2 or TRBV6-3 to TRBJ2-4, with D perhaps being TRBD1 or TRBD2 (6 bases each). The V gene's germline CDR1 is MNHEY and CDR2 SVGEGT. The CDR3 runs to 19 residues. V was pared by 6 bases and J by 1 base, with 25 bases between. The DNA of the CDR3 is TGTGCCAGCAGACCCATCCTCTTGGAGGGGGGAGTCGCCAAAAACATTCAGTACTTC. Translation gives CASRPILLEGGVAKNIQYF.

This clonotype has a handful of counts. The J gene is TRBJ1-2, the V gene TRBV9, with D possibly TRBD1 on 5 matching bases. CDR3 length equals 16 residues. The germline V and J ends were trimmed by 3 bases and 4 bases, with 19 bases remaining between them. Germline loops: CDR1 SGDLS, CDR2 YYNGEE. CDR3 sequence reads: CASSAEGSLGGYGYTF. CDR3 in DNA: TGTGCCAGCAGCGCTGAGGGGTCGCTCGGTGGCTATGGCTACACCTTC.

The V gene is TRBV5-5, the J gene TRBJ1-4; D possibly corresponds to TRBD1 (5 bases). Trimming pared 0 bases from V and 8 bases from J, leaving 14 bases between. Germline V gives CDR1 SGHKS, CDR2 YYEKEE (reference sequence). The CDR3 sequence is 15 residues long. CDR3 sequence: CASSLGHGGGEKLFF. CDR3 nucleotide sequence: TGTGCCAGCAGCTTGGGACACGGTGGGGGAGAAAAACTGTTTTTT.

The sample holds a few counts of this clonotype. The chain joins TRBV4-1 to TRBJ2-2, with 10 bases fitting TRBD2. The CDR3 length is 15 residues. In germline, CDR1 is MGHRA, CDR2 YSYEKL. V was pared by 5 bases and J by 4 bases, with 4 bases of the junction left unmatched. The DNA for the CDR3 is TGCGCCAGCAGCTCCGGGACTAGCGTCACCGGGGAGCTGTTTTTT. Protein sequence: CASSSGTSVTGELFF.

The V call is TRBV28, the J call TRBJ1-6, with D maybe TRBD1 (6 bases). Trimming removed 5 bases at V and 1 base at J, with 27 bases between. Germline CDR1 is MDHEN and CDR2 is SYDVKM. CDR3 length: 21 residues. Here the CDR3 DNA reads TGTGCCAGCAGTCCTGGACAGACGTCCACCCAATTTAGGTCCTATAATTCACCCCTCCACTTT. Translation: CASSPGQTSTQFRSYNSPLHF.

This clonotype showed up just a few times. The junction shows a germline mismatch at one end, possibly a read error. CDR3 residues: CSARAPGTPGTEASF. As DNA, the CDR3 is TGCAGTGCTAGGGCCCCCGGGACCCCCGGTACTGAAGCTTCCTTT. V and J are TRBV20-1 and TRBJ1-1; D might be TRBD1 (5 bases). CDR1 DFQATT and CDR2 SNEGSKA come from the germline V gene (reference sequence). This CDR3 has 15 amino acids.

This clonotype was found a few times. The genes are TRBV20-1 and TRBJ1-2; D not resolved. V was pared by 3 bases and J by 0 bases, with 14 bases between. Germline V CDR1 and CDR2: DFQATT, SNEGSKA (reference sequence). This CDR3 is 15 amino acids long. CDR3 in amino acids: CSARFVAGTNYGYTF. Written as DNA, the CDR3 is TGCAGTGCTAGGTTCGTGGCCGGAACTAACTATGGCTACACCTTC.

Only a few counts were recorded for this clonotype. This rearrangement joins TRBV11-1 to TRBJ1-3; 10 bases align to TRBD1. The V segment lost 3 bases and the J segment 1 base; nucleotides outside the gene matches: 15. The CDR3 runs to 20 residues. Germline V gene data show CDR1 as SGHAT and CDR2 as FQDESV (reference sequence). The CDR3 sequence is CASSFLRQDGTGESGNTIYF. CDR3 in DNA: TGTGCCAGCAGCTTTTTACGGCAAGATGGGACAGGGGAATCTGGAAACACCATATATTTT.